Shown below are 13 T cell receptor beta chains from a single sample sequenced in a study of cytomegalovirus exposure and HLA in healthy donors. The method was immunoSEQ multiplex PCR; TCRdb's version includes in-frame clones alone and lacks a portion of them. The table includes roughly 120,000 clones, around 88% detected once. Sequences were obtained from PBMCs. The receptors stem from a man aged 18 to 29 in good health and CMV-seronegative.

The table lists this clone with a count of one. The V gene is TRBV10-1, the J gene TRBJ2-1, with a possible D match to TRBD1 (6 bases). Germline V gene lookup returns CDR1 WNHNN and CDR2 SYGVQD (reference sequence). Trimming cost V 3 bases and J 1 base, with 13 bases left between them. The CDR3 contains 16 residues. CDR3 sequence: CASSDLGTKSYNEQFF. For the CDR3, the DNA is TGCGCCAGCAGTGACCTAGGGACAAAATCCTACAATGAGCAGTTCTTC.

V is TRBV2 and J is TRBJ1-2; 10 bases map to TRBD1. The CDR3 covers 13 residues. J was trimmed by 7 bases and V by 6 bases; bases with no gene match: 5. Germline V CDR1 and CDR2: SNHLY, FYNNEI. This chain's CDR3 is CASRRQGATGYTF. In nucleotides, the CDR3 is TGTGCCAGCAGGAGACAGGGGGCGACTGGCTACACCTTC.

Of note for this clone: Other DNA sequences within the sample encode an identical CDR3. The rearrangement uses TRBV4-3 and TRBJ2-1; 10 nucleotides agree with TRBD2. The CDR3 runs 16 residues. V shed 0 bases and J 7 bases; nucleotides not matched to a gene: 6. Germline CDR1 reads LGHNA; CDR2 reads YSLEER. This CDR3 reads CASSQEPSGGANEQFF. The DNA for the CDR3 is TGCGCCAGCAGCCAAGAACCAAGCGGGGGGGCGAATGAGCAGTTCTTC.

CDR3: CASSYGLITDTQYF. The CDR3 nucleotides are TGTGCCAGCAGCTATGGACTAATCACAGATACGCAGTATTTT. The J gene is TRBJ2-3, the V gene TRBV11-3, with D perhaps TRBD2 (6 bases). Germline V CDR1 and CDR2: SGHNT, YENEEA. V lost 4 bases and J lost 2, with 10 bases in between. This CDR3 region has 14 residues.

The chain is built from TRBV7-2 and TRBJ1-1, with D tentatively TRBD1 (5 bases). Trimming removed 2 bases from V and 0 bases from J, with 13 bases in between. Looked up from germline, CDR1 is SGHTA and CDR2 is FQGNSA. The CDR3 contains 16 residues. CDR3 sequence reads: CASSLPLGGVNTEAFF. Here the CDR3 DNA reads TGTGCCAGCAGCTTACCCCTCGGGGGGGTGAACACTGAAGCTTTCTTT.

This clone was observed once. The chain has TRBV6-6 and TRBJ1-1; no definite D call. CDR1 and CDR2 (germline): MNHNY, SVGAGI (reference sequence). V lost 0 bases, J lost 3 bases, and 8 bases lay in between. CDR3 size: 14 residues. CDR3 region: CASSYSVGDTEAFF. DNA for the CDR3: TGTGCCAGCAGTTACTCGGTCGGGGACACTGAAGCTTTCTTT.

The V gene is TRBV19, the J gene TRBJ1-5; perhaps TRBD1 as D (6 bases). The ends were cut back, 5 bases at V and 3 bases at J, with 17 bases in the middle. The CDR3 consists of 16 residues. Germline CDR1 reads LNHDA; CDR2 reads SQIVND (reference sequence). This CDR3 is CASSVWTDRLNQPQHF. DNA for the CDR3: TGTGCCAGTAGTGTTTGGACAGACCGGCTCAATCAGCCCCAGCATTTT.

The chain recombines TRBV5-6 with TRBJ2-5, with TRBD1 matching over 7 bases. Germline CDR1 and CDR2: SGHDT and YYEEEE. After removal of 0 bases from V and 2 bases from J, the junction contained 7 bases not matched to a gene. The length of the CDR3 is 16 residues. The CDR3 DNA sequence: TGTGCCAGCAGCTTGGCCTTGTCAGGGGGTCAAGAGACCCAGTACTTC. Amino acids: CASSLALSGGQETQYF.

V usage is TRBV10-2 and J usage is TRBJ1-5; TRBD1 aligns across 7 bases. After removal of 10 bases from V and 4 bases from J, the junction contained 10 bases not matched to a gene. Per germline, CDR1 WSHSY and CDR2 SAAADI. This CDR3 comprises 14 residues. As DNA, the CDR3 is TGCGCCACCGATGACAGGGACGGAAATCAGCCCCAGCATTTT. Translated: CATDDRDGNQPQHF.

The chain is built from TRBV10-2 and TRBJ2-7; 11 bases align to TRBD1. With 6 bases clipped from V and 6 bases from J, the junction kept 4 bases outside the gene matches. Per the germline V gene, CDR1 is WSHSY and CDR2 is SAAADI. This CDR3 contains 13 residues. CDR3 sequence (DNA): TGCGCCAGCAGGGACAGGGGGCTCCGCGAGCAGTACTTC. As protein: CASRDRGLREQYF.

The sample holds a few counts of this clone. The chain couples TRBV11-3 to TRBJ1-3; the D is unclear. V dropped 7 bases and J dropped 8 bases, with 12 bases sitting between them. The germline V gene has CDR1 SGHNT and CDR2 YENEEA. The CDR3 contains 12 residues. CDR3 coding DNA: TGTGCCAGCACCCAAGGAGTCGACACCATATATTTT. Its protein is CASTQGVDTIYF.

The chain couples TRBV18 to TRBJ2-7, with 7 bases identical to TRBD2. V shed 2 bases and J 3 bases; nucleotides not matched to a gene: 4. This CDR3 is built from 14 residues. CDR1 and CDR2 (germline): KGHSH, LQKENI. CDR3 bases: TGTGCCAGCTCACCAGGCGGGAGTTTCTACGAGCAGTACTTC. It translates to CASSPGGSFYEQYF.

V and J are TRBV9 and TRBJ1-2; TRBD1 agrees at 10 bases. The junction had 5 bases not matched to a gene; V was cut back by 4 bases and J by 2 bases. The CDR3 has 15 amino acids. Germline CDR1 SGDLS, CDR2 YYNGEE. In DNA form, the CDR3 reads TGTGCCAGCAGCCCCCGGACAGGGGGGAACTATGGCTACACCTTC. Translated, it gives CASSPRTGGNYGYTF.